This T cell receptor beta chain was sequenced for a study of T cells in Graves' hyperthyroidism and ophthalmopathy. The CDR3 is made up of 17 amino acids. Germline CDR1 reads SQVTM; CDR2 reads ANQGSEA. This clonotype was picked up one time. One junction end does not reproduce the germline sequence, and a read error may be involved. From RNA transcripts, TCR beta CDR3 regions were amplified. The HTBI primer set was used in a first-round RT-PCR of the TCR CDR3. TCRdb re-called the multiplex PCR reads with MiXCR, one entry per CDR3 protein. The repertoire holds 300,000 or so distinct CDR3 sequences, with 16% as singletons.

The sequenced sample consisted of blood. The chain has TRBV29-1 and TRBJ2-7; TRBD2 agrees at 13 bases. This clonotype was sampled from a man younger than 45 with Graves' hyperthyroidism. The CDR3 nucleotides read TGCAGCGTTGAAGGCGCACTAGCGGGAGGGCCCTCCTATGAGCACTTCTTC. It specifies CSVEGALAGGPSYEHFF.